The subject of this entry is one T cell receptor beta chain. Its antigen is still unknown. Germline V gene sequence: CDR1 KGHSH, CDR2 LQKENI. The trim removed 0 bases at V and 3 bases at J, leaving 4 bases unmatched. The CDR3 contains 15 residues. The investigators reverse transcribed all of the isolated RNA, so they sequenced expressed TCRB transcripts. The protocol was immunoSEQ multiplex PCR, while the TCRdb copy is restricted to in-frame clones and leaves out a portion. The table lists about 150,000 clones, 10% of them singletons. This entry is derived from a study of beta chain features in type 1 diabetes. Study-wide points: More deletions and fewer insertions at VDJ junctions were found in patients with type 1 diabetes. Among patients with Type 1 diabetes, TCRB CDR3s were moderately but significantly shorter in every one of the four CD4+ subsets. HLA influence on TCRB rearrangement stayed unresolved here.

Sorted CD4+ subsets: naive, central memory, regulatory, stem cell-like memory (CD45RO/CCR7/CD25/CD127/CD95/CD27 panel). Populations isolated by sorting all had purity greater than 95%. Sequenced input: central memory CD4+ T cells from blood. V and J are TRBV18 and TRBJ2-7; 8 positions agree with TRBD1. This clonotype was obtained from a man aged 30 to 45 with type 1 diabetes. For the CDR3, the DNA is TGTGCCAGCTCACCACCGGGACAGGCAAACTACGAGCAGTACTTC. Protein: CASSPPGQANYEQYF.